This T cell receptor beta chain was captured in a study of shared clonotypes between healthy human individuals. Study context: Donors had three CD4 naive, three CD4 memory, two CD8 naive and one CD8 memory plate apiece.

The method was immunoSEQ multiplex PCR; TCRdb's version includes in-frame clones alone and lacks a portion of them. Of around 350,000 clones listed, less than 75% were seen once; the top ten hold about 10%. Study-level findings and limits: Among donors, sharing of clonotypes was expected to be affected by sequencing depth.

The CDR3 runs 15 residues. Unmatched junction bases numbered 5, after V lost 0 bases and J lost 7 bases. Germline V lookup: CDR1 SGHAT, CDR2 FQNNGV. This clone appeared a few times. The antigen is not known. This chain links TRBV11-2 with TRBJ1-2, with 10 bases aligning to TRBD1. The source is a man younger than 40 in good health. Material for sequencing was memory CD4+ T cells sorted from blood. Subset denoted: CD45RA-negative fraction. CDR3 region: CASSLDSGTGVGYTF. The CDR3 bases are TGTGCCAGCAGCTTAGATTCCGGGACAGGGGTTGGCTACACCTTC. Full variable domain (rest looked up from reference TRBV11-2 and TRBJ1-2): EAGVAQSPRYKIIEKRQSVAFWCNPISGHATLYWYQQILGQGPKLLIQFQNNGVVDDSQLPKDRFSAERLKGVDSTLKIQPAKLEDSAVYLCASSLDSGTGVGYTFGSGTRLTVV.